This entry concerns a single T cell receptor (beta chain). Authors' methods: Estimation of nucleated cell counts relied on the amplification of reference gene primers. The data were produced by immunoSEQ multiplex PCR, yet TCRdb's version contains in-frame clones alone and is incomplete. V and J calls and clone size are as listed in that table; D and trimming were resolved from the DNA. This sample has about 180,000 clones, with 88% found just once. The data derive from a study of blood T cell repertoires in COVID-19. Study at large: Acute and convalescent COVID-19 specimens originated in the United States, Italy and Spain.

The germline V and J ends were trimmed by 3 bases and 4 bases, with 10 bases remaining between them. The length of the CDR3 is 14 residues. The germline V gene encodes CDR1 MDHEN and CDR2 SYDVKM. The genes are TRBV28 and TRBJ1-3; TRBD1 might be the D (5 bases). Specimen: peripheral blood. This TCR derives from a woman younger than 45 with acute or convalescent COVID-19. CDR3 sequence: CASSFDSSGNTIYF. DNA of the CDR3: TGTGCCAGCAGTTTTGACAGTTCCGGAAACACCATATATTTT. Combining the CDR3 with reference TRBV28 and TRBJ1-3 gives the whole variable domain DVKVTQSSRYLVKRTGEKVFLECVQDMDHENMFWYRQDPGLGLRLIYFSYDVKMKEKGDIPEGYSVSREKKERFSLILESASTNQTSMYLCASSFDSSGNTIYFGEGSWLTVV.